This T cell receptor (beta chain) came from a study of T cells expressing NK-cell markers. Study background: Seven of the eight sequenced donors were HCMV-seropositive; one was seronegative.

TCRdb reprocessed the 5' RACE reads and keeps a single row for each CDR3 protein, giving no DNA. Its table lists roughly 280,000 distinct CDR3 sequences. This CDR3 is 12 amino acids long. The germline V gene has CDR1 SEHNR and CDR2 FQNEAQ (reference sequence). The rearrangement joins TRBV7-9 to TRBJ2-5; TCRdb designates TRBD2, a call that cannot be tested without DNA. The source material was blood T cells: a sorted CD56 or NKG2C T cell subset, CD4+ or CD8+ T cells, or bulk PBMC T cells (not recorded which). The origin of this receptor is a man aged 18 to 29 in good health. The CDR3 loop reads CASSPSIETQYF.